Listed below are T cell receptor beta chains from one sample, sequenced in a study of shared clonotypes between healthy human individuals. Libraries were prepared by immunoSEQ multiplex PCR; TCRdb keeps only in-frame clonotypes and omits some of them. The sample has approximately 1,000,000 clones, 78% seen once; the top ten hold around 0.47%. Sample: memory CD4+ T cells from PBMCs. The receptors stem from a man aged 18 to 30 in good health. Some clones in this sample may be carry-over from other donors' samples. CDR3s include the opening cysteine and the closing phenylalanine or tryptophan. Fields, in order: clone size, D gene, V gene, J gene, CDR3 DNA, CDR3 protein. The D gene is left open where the match is weak. The size entry is marked missing in some rows and otherwise reads once, few, many or a size class.

>NA|NA|TRBV6-6|TRBJ2-4
TGTGCCAGCAGTTACGAGGGGACTTACAAAAACATTCAGTACTTC
CASSYEGTYKNIQYF
>few|TRBD2|TRBV4-1|TRBJ2-1
TGCGCCAGCAGCCAAGAAAAAGGGGGGACTAGCGGGAGAAATGAGCAGTTCTTC
CASSQEKGGTSGRNEQFF
>many|NA|TRBV9|TRBJ1-4
TGTGCCAGCAGCGAACAGGGTTTTAATGAAAAACTGTTTTTT
CASSEQGFNEKLFF
>NA|NA|TRBV4-3|TRBJ2-7
TGCGCCAGCAGCCGGGCGTTATCCTACGAGCAGTACTTC
CASSRALSYEQYF
>few|NA|TRBV30|TRBJ2-5
TGTGCCTGCTCGGGGTCCGCACGGGAGACCCAGTACTTC
CACSGSARETQYF
>NA|NA|TRBV11-2|TRBJ2-3
TGTGCCAGCAGCTCCTCCGGGGACGATACGCAGTATTTT
CASSSSGDDTQYF
>NA|NA|TRBV7-8|TRBJ1-4
TGTGGTGTAGAAACTAATGAAAAACTGTTTTTT
CGVETNEKLFF
>NA|NA|TRBV19|TRBJ2-7
TGTGCCAGTAGTATAGTAGGAACAGCCTATCCCCAGCAGTACTTC
CASSIVGTAYPQQYF
>NA|TRBD2|TRBV11-2|TRBJ2-5
TGTGCCAGCAGCTTGGGGGGGTCGCTGGAGACCCAGTACTTC
CASSLGGSLETQYF
>NA|TRBD1|TRBV28|TRBJ1-2
TGTGCCAGCAGTTTCCCGGGACAGGGCAGCTATGGCTACACCTTC
CASSFPGQGSYGYTF